Listed below are T cell receptor beta chains from one sample, sequenced in a study of beta chain features in type 1 diabetes. TCRdb's table, derived via immunoSEQ multiplex PCR, lists solely in-frame clones and lacks some. The data contain under 400,000 clones, over 9.5% of them singletons. The sequencing sample was made of naive CD4+ T cells from blood. These receptors were taken from a young woman with type 1 diabetes. Each CDR3 is given without its conserved first and last residue. Each record gives: V gene, J gene, CDR3 protein.

>TRBV5-4|TRBJ2-1
ASSDGTSQSGEQF
>TRBV18|TRBJ2-7
ASSSRLAEVYEQY
>TRBV10-3|TRBJ1-1
AISDPLLGGTEAF
>TRBV7-2|TRBJ2-3
ASSPAGFTDTQY
>TRBV27|TRBJ2-1
ASTLAAGYEQF
>TRBV9|TRBJ2-2
ASSVDGGTNTGELF
>TRBV7-9|TRBJ2-7
ASSPGIEQY
>TRBV5-4|TRBJ2-6
ASSPRSGTGGTGANVLT
>TRBV30|TRBJ1-1
AKDRGSEAF
>TRBV5-4|TRBJ1-4
ASSLGGRGSEKLF
>TRBV15|TRBJ1-2
ATSRPIANYGYT
>TRBV5-6|TRBJ2-1
ASDKGAGFNNEQF
>TRBV6-4|TRBJ2-5
ASSLREGETQY
>TRBV6-5|TRBJ2-7
ASSTLASGPNEQY
>TRBV18|TRBJ2-3
ASSPSATVVDTQY
>TRBV7-8|TRBJ2-1
ASGPPFPDEQF
>TRBV7-9|TRBJ1-5
ASSPSGDQPQH
>TRBV9|TRBJ2-5
ASSTAEGGYPETQY
>TRBV5-1|TRBJ1-4
ASSLSAGNEKLF
>TRBV20-1|TRBJ1-1
SAADIEAF
>TRBV7-2|TRBJ1-2
ASSSNPGQGNGYT
>TRBV18|TRBJ2-7
ASSPPSTGQSYEQY
>TRBV15|TRBJ2-7
ATSRDRGTLEQY
>TRBV19|TRBJ2-7
ASSTGTTLYGQY
>TRBV6-4|TRBJ2-7
ASSDPLEQY
>TRBV19|TRBJ2-2
ASRDAGERAGELF
>TRBV6-6|TRBJ1-2
ATQGGGRGNYGYT
>TRBV5-1|TRBJ2-3
ASSSISVADTQY
>TRBV7-2|TRBJ1-2
ASSFTVRSNYGYT
>TRBV25-1|TRBJ2-5
ASSENGQVGETQY
>TRBV9|TRBJ2-3
ASSVLAGEADTQY
>TRBV29-1|TRBJ2-7
SVVGQGIYEQY
>TRBV4-1|TRBJ2-5
AGHSEVQETQY
>TRBV6-5|TRBJ2-1
ASSLPEGEQF
>TRBV18|TRBJ2-7
ASSTLEGTEQY
>TRBV25-1|TRBJ2-5
ASSESRAQY
>TRBV2|TRBJ2-7
ASSELGDYSYEQY
>TRBV15|TRBJ2-3
ATKSLATDTQY
>TRBV28|TRBJ1-5
ATKGHRRDNSNQPQH
>TRBV29-1|TRBJ2-5
SAQGYFQETQY
>TRBV6-5|TRBJ2-6
ASSSLDPSGANVLT
>TRBV11-2|TRBJ1-2
ASSPGGTGNYGYT
>TRBV6-5|TRBJ1-2
ASKRGNYGYT
>TRBV2|TRBJ2-6
ASGREGAGANVLT
>TRBV30|TRBJ2-7
AWSASWDRVKEQY
>TRBV7-9|TRBJ2-3
ASTGTGTDTQY
>TRBV7-7|TRBJ2-1
ASSAGTSGGNEQF
>TRBV4-3|TRBJ1-2
ASSQERSGWVAGYT
>TRBV11-2|TRBJ1-1
ASSVLGQGGTF
>TRBV9|TRBJ2-3
ASSVDVLPGTQY
>TRBV15|TRBJ2-5
ATSLRGREETQY
>TRBV9|TRBJ1-2
ASSAQLNRGQRDGYT
>TRBV18|TRBJ2-2
ASSPRAGEDTGELF
>TRBV5-1|TRBJ2-7
ASSQPQGSEQY
>TRBV4-1|TRBJ2-1
ASSQEIQRGQF
>TRBV9|TRBJ1-2
ASKNQLNYGYT
>TRBV7-2|TRBJ2-3
ASSSGQPRTDTQY
>TRBV7-2|TRBJ2-7
ASSLGQGVSSYEQY
>TRBV10-3|TRBJ2-1
AIERAGVGNEQF